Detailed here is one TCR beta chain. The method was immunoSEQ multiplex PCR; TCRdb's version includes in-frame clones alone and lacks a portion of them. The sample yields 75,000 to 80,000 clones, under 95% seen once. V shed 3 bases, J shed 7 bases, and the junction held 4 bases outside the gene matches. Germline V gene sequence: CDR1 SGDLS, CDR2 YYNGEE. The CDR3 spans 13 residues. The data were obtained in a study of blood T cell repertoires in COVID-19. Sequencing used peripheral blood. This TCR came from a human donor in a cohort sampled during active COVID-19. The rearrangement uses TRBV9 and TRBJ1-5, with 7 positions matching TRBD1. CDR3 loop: CASSARGNQPQHF. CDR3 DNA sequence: TGTGCCAGCAGCGCCAGGGGGAACCAGCCCCAGCATTTT.